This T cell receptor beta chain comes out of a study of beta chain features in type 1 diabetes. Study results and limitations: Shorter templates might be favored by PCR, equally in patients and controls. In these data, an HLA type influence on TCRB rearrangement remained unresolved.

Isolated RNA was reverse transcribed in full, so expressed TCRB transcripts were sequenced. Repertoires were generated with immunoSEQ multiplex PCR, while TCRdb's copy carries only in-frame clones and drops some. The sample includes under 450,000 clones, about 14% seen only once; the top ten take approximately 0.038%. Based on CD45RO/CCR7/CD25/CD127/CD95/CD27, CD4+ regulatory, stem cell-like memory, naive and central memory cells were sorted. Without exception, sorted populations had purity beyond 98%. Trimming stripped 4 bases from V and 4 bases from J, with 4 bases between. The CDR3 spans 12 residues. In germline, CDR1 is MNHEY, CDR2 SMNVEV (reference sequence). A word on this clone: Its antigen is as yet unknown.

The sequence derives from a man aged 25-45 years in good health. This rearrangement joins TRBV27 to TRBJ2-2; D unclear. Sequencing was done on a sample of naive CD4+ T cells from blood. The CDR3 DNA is TGTGCCAGCAGTTACATCACCGGGGAGCTGTTTTTT. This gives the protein CASSYITGELFF.